These 21 T cell receptor beta chains share one sample of origin, sequenced in a study of neurological immune-mediated disorders. TCRdb re-called the 5' RACE reads through MiXCR, storing one row per CDR3 protein. The sample holds around 44,000 distinct CDR3 sequences, roughly 15% seen once. Material for sequencing was CD4+ T cells from blood. These receptors originate from a woman aged 55 to 70 with HTLV-1-associated myelopathy (HAM/TSP).

Many counts were recorded for this clonotype. The J gene is TRBJ2-1, the V gene TRBV7-2, with 7 bases aligning to TRBD1. The CDR3 consists of 14 residues. Germline V gene sequence: CDR1 SGHTA, CDR2 FQGNSA. The ends lost 6 bases at V and 14 bases at J; junction bases unmatched: 16. CDR3 loop: CASRAPQGTTWEFF. The CDR3 DNA reads as TGTGCCAGCAGAGCCCCACAGGGGACCACTTGGGAGTTCTTC.

This clonotype was seen ten or more times. The V call is TRBV29-1, the J call TRBJ1-1; no firm D call. V lost 2 bases and J lost 0, with 7 bases in between. Germline V gene data show CDR1 as SQVTM and CDR2 as ANQGSEA. The length of the CDR3 is 13 residues. The CDR3 bases are TGCAGCGTTGAAAGGGCGATGAACACTGAAGCTTTCTTT. The encoded protein is CSVERAMNTEAFF.

The table lists this clonotype with a few counts. The V and J genes are TRBV20-1 and TRBJ1-2; D is perhaps TRBD1 (6 bases). Trimming cost V 7 bases and J 2 bases, with 11 bases left between them. Germline CDR1 and CDR2: DFQATT and SNEGSKA (reference sequence). The CDR3 spans 12 residues. This CDR3 reads CSVTDRNYGYTF. CDR3 bases: TGCAGTGTTACAGACAGGAACTATGGCTACACCTTC.

By proportion, this clonotype is medium-sized. The rearrangement links TRBV4-1 to TRBJ1-5; TRBD1 matches 9 bases. Germline V gene data show CDR1 as MGHRA and CDR2 as YSYEKL. The CDR3 sequence is 18 residues long. Losses at the gene ends were 0 bases for V and 3 bases for J; bases not matched to a gene: 9. The CDR3: CASSQDRRTGGFNQPQHF. The CDR3 bases are TGCGCCAGCAGCCAAGATCGAAGAACAGGGGGCTTCAATCAGCCCCAGCATTTT.

Ten or more counts support this clonotype. The genes are TRBV5-1 and TRBJ2-3, with D perhaps matching TRBD1 (5 bases). This CDR3 is built from 14 residues. Looked up from germline, CDR1 is SGHRS and CDR2 is YFSETQ. Trimming stripped 7 bases from V and 1 base from J, with 13 bases between. The CDR3 region has the DNA TGCGCCAGCGGCCCCTTCAGGGGCACAGATACGCAGTATTTT. This translates into CASGPFRGTDTQYF.

The sample holds many counts of this clonotype. V usage is TRBV11-2 and J usage is TRBJ2-1, with a possible D match to TRBD1 (5 bases). Germline CDR1 reads SGHAT; CDR2 reads FQNNGV. This CDR3 has 14 residues. The ends were cut back, 1 base at V and 3 bases at J, with 7 bases in the middle. CDR3 bases: TGTGCCAGCAGCTTAGGACAGTTCTACAATGAGCAGTTCTTC. Its protein product is CASSLGQFYNEQFF.

This clonotype was seen many times. The rearrangement joins TRBV7-2 to TRBJ1-2; TRBD1 aligns across 9 bases. The V gene's germline CDR1 is SGHTA and CDR2 FQGNSA. This CDR3 region has 14 residues. V shed 4 bases and J 8 bases; nucleotides not matched to a gene: 8. The DNA for the CDR3 is TGTGCCAGCAGCTGGAGACAGGGGGTAGTAGGCTACACCTTC. Encoded protein: CASSWRQGVVGYTF.

In its sample, this clonotype was seen many times. The chain combines TRBV5-1 with TRBJ1-1, with D possibly TRBD1 on 5 matching bases. The CDR3 covers 12 residues. V gave up 2 bases and J gave up 8 bases, with 10 bases separating them. Germline lookup yields CDR1 SGHRS and CDR2 YFSETQ. Here the CDR3 reads CASSFGTSEAFF. The DNA for the CDR3 is TGCGCCAGCAGCTTCGGGACGTCAGAAGCTTTCTTT.

This clonotype has at least ten counts. This sequence joins TRBV11-2 and TRBJ2-2; D remains ambiguous. V shed 4 bases and J shed 1 base, with 10 bases lying between them. Germline CDR1 is SGHAT and CDR2 is FQNNGV. The CDR3 loop spans 15 amino acids. The CDR3 sequence: CASSYDRKNTGELFF. As DNA, the CDR3 is TGTGCCAGCAGCTACGACCGCAAGAACACCGGGGAGCTGTTTTTT.

This clonotype was seen many times. The chain joins TRBV20-1 to TRBJ2-5, with D possibly being TRBD1 or TRBD2 (6 bases each). This CDR3 spans 19 amino acids. Germline assignment: CDR1 DFQATT and CDR2 SNEGSKA (reference sequence). V lost 1 base to trimming and J lost 2 bases, with 26 bases between them. CDR3 sequence: CSARGWGADLMGLQETQYF. The CDR3 coding sequence is TGCAGTGCTAGAGGGTGGGGGGCAGATTTAATGGGGTTACAAGAGACCCAGTACTTC.

This clonotype was recorded many times. The CDR3 protein is CSVAAGGDTEAFF. Here the CDR3 DNA reads TGCAGCGTTGCGGCGGGGGGTGACACTGAAGCTTTCTTT. The rearrangement uses TRBV29-1 and TRBJ1-1; D perhaps matches TRBD1 (5 bases). The CDR3 has 13 residues. Trimming stripped 4 bases from V and 3 bases from J, with 12 bases between. CDR1 SQVTM and CDR2 ANQGSEA come from the germline V gene. Drawing the rest from reference TRBV29-1 and TRBJ1-1, the complete variable domain is SAVISQKPSRDICQRGTSLTIQCQVDSQVTMMFWYRQQPGQSLTLIATANQGSEATYESGFVIDKFPISRPNLTFSTLTVSNMSPEDSSIYLCSVAAGGDTEAFFGQGTRLTVV.

This clonotype is labeled as medium-sized. The V and J genes are TRBV5-1 and TRBJ1-4; D unresolved. The CDR3 sequence is 14 residues long. V lost 4 bases and J lost 8, with 15 bases in between. Per germline, CDR1 SGHRS and CDR2 YFSETQ. The CDR3 is CASSISGAEEKLFF. As DNA, the CDR3 is TGCGCCAGCAGCATTTCCGGTGCGGAGGAAAAACTGTTTTTT.

The table lists this clonotype with many counts. The gene calls are TRBV5-1 and TRBJ2-7; no definite D call. Trimming took 3 bases from V and 3 from J, leaving 7 bases between them. The CDR3 sequence is 12 residues long. CDR1 and CDR2 (germline): SGHRS, YFSETQ. CDR3 protein: CASSSSNYEQYF. In DNA form, the CDR3 reads TGCGCCAGCAGCTCCAGTAACTACGAGCAGTACTTC.

This clonotype is labeled as medium-sized. V and J are TRBV5-1 and TRBJ1-3; the match to TRBD1 covers 8 bases. Trimming cost V 4 bases and J 5 bases; bases outside gene matches: 8. Germline assignment: CDR1 SGHRS and CDR2 YFSETQ. The CDR3 runs to 15 residues. The CDR3 spells CASSVEGQARNTIYF. The CDR3, as DNA: TGCGCCAGCAGCGTGGAGGGACAGGCAAGAAACACCATATATTTT. Looking up the rest from reference TRBV5-1 and TRBJ1-3 gives the full variable domain: KAGVTQTPRYLIKTRGQQVTLSCSPISGHRSVSWYQQTPGQGLQFLFEYFSETQRNKGNFPGRFSGRQFSNSRSEMNVSTLELGDSALYLCASSVEGQARNTIYFGEGSWLTVV.

This clonotype was counted many times. V gene TRBV5-1 combines with J gene TRBJ2-5; D is possibly TRBD1 (6 bases). V lost 0 bases, J lost 4 bases, and 13 bases lay in between. CDR1 is SGHRS, CDR2 YFSETQ, per germline. The length of the CDR3 is 15 residues. The CDR3 spells CASSLEGQWGETQYF. For the CDR3, the DNA is TGCGCCAGCAGCTTGGAAGGACAGTGGGGAGAGACCCAGTACTTC.

Worth noting for this clonotype: Relative to the germline gene, one junction end is altered; a read error may explain this. Written as DNA, the CDR3 is TGTGCCAACAGCTTGGTCGTGGGCAACTCCTACAATGAGCAGTTCTTC. This encodes CANSLVVGNSYNEQFF. The V and J genes are TRBV7-8 and TRBJ2-1; the D is unclear. CDR1 and CDR2 (germline): SGHVS, FQNEAQ. The CDR3 runs 16 residues.

This clonotype was counted ten times or more. Here the CDR3 DNA reads TGCAGCGTTGTCAGGGGCCACTCTGAAGCTTTCTTT. It yields the protein CSVVRGHSEAFF. The chain couples TRBV29-1 to TRBJ1-1; tentative D call: TRBD1 (6 bases). Germline lookup yields CDR1 SQVTM and CDR2 ANQGSEA. CDR3 length equals 12 residues. Trimming pared 4 bases from V and 6 bases from J, leaving 12 bases between.

This chain uses TRBV5-1 with TRBJ1-5, with 10 bases lining up with TRBD1. Per the germline V gene, CDR1 is SGHRS and CDR2 is YFSETQ. The CDR3 sequence is 15 residues long. The trim removed 4 bases at V and 5 bases at J, leaving 6 bases unmatched. CDR3 coding DNA: TGCGCCAGCAGCCTGGGACAGGGGATGGATCAGCCCCAGCATTTT. This translates into CASSLGQGMDQPQHF. Combining the CDR3 with reference TRBV5-1 and TRBJ1-5 gives the whole variable domain KAGVTQTPRYLIKTRGQQVTLSCSPISGHRSVSWYQQTPGQGLQFLFEYFSETQRNKGNFPGRFSGRQFSNSRSEMNVSTLELGDSALYLCASSLGQGMDQPQHFGDGTRLSIL.

This clonotype has at least ten counts. The chain links TRBV5-1 to TRBJ2-7; D is undetermined. This CDR3 is built from 14 residues. Germline-derived CDR1 and CDR2 are SGHRS and YFSETQ. The V gene lost 0 bases and the J gene lost 2 bases, with 9 bases spanning the gap. The CDR3 is CASSLEAETYEQYF. Written as DNA, the CDR3 is TGCGCCAGCAGCTTGGAGGCAGAAACCTACGAGCAGTACTTC.

The sample holds many counts of this clonotype. This chain joins TRBV29-1 and TRBJ2-6, with unresolved D. Trimming cost V 0 bases and J 1 base, with 7 bases left between them. Germline CDR1 is SQVTM and CDR2 is ANQGSEA. The CDR3 contains 15 residues. CDR3 DNA sequence: TGCAGCGTTGAAGAGGGTTTTTCTGGGGCCAACGTCCTGACTTTC. Protein product: CSVEEGFSGANVLTF. Supplemented by reference TRBV29-1 and TRBJ2-6, the full variable domain reads SAVISQKPSRDICQRGTSLTIQCQVDSQVTMMFWYRQQPGQSLTLIATANQGSEATYESGFVIDKFPISRPNLTFSTLTVSNMSPEDSSIYLCSVEEGFSGANVLTFGAGSRLTVL.

This clonotype was detected ten times or more. V gene TRBV11-2 combines with J gene TRBJ2-4; tentatively, D is TRBD2 (7 bases). Trimming cost V 5 bases and J 1 base, with 21 bases left between them. The CDR3 loop spans 18 amino acids. Germline V gene sequence: CDR1 SGHAT, CDR2 FQNNGV. This CDR3 is CASSPIRTRGGAKNIQYF. The DNA for the CDR3 is TGTGCCAGCAGCCCCATACGGACTAGAGGGGGGGCCAAAAACATTCAGTACTTC.